The present T cell receptor beta chain was sequenced within a study of blood T cell repertoires in COVID-19. Unmatched junction bases numbered 7, after V lost 5 bases and J lost 3 bases. The CDR3 has 17 amino acids. Germline CDR1 and CDR2: SGHVS and FQNEAQ. The table came from immunoSEQ multiplex PCR; TCRdb's copy has only in-frame clones and leaves some out. Of about 260,000 clones listed, about 91% are singletons. The sequenced sample consisted of PBMCs or T cells enriched from blood (not recorded which). This clonotype was obtained from a middle-aged woman with acute COVID-19. This rearrangement joins TRBV7-8 to TRBJ2-3, with 14 nucleotides matching TRBD2. CDR3 in DNA: TGTGCCAGCAGCCCGCGACTAGCGGGAGGGCCGACAGATACGCAGTATTTT. This gives the protein CASSPRLAGGPTDTQYF. The variable domain in full, with the rest retrieved from reference TRBV7-8 and TRBJ2-3, is GAGVSQSPRYKVAKRGQDVALRCDPISGHVSLFWYQQALGQGPEFLTYFQNEAQLDKSGLPSDRFFAERPEGSVSTLKIQRTQQEDSAVYLCASSPRLAGGPTDTQYFGPGTRLTVL.